Shown below are 22 T cell receptor beta chains from a single sample sequenced in a study of CD8 T cells in Susac syndrome. Random hexamers were used to reverse transcribe 0.5 to 1 ug of RNA. One entry per CDR3 protein results from TCRdb running MiXCR on the immunoSEQ multiplex PCR reads. The sample shows about 84,000 distinct CDR3 sequences, about 95% of them seen only once. Sequencing used CD8+ T cells from PBMCs. These receptors came from a human donor with Susac syndrome.

This chain connects TRBV5-4 to TRBJ2-7; 9 bases line up with TRBD1. V trimming: 4 bases; J trimming: 6 bases; junction bases outside the gene matches: 8. CDR3 size: 14 residues. The germline CDR1 and CDR2 sequences are SGHNT and YYREEE (reference sequence). The CDR3 protein is CASSGTGLSAEQYF. The CDR3 DNA reads as TGTGCCAGCAGCGGGACAGGGCTCTCCGCCGAGCAGTACTTC.

CDR3 sequence: CSVAGRDEKLFF. Written as DNA, the CDR3 is TGCAGCGTTGCGGGCAGGGATGAAAAACTGTTTTTT. The chain couples TRBV29-1 to TRBJ1-4, with D tentatively TRBD1 (5 bases). CDR1 is SQVTM and CDR2 is ANQGSEA in the germline V gene. With 4 bases removed from V and 6 bases from J, the gap between germline ends came to 9 bases. The CDR3 spans 12 residues.

V usage is TRBV9 and J usage is TRBJ2-1, with D unclear. The CDR3 is made up of 14 amino acids. In germline, CDR1 is SGDLS, CDR2 YYNGEE. V was trimmed by 0 bases and J by 7 bases, leaving 11 bases between them. Written as DNA, the CDR3 is TGTGCCAGCAGCGTAGTTGCGGATGCAAATGAGCAGTTCTTC. Its translation: CASSVVADANEQFF.

The chain has TRBV24-1 and TRBJ2-7; D remains unclear. CDR3 length equals 14 residues. Between the trimmed V and J ends, which lost 0 bases and 7 bases, there was a span of 12 bases. From germline, CDR1 is KGHDR and CDR2 SFDVKD. For the CDR3, the DNA is TGTGCCACCAGTGATTTGAAGTCCCAAGGGGAGCAGTACTTC. As protein: CATSDLKSQGEQYF.

The chain employs TRBV25-1 and TRBJ1-2, with D uncertain. The CDR3 runs to 14 residues. With 3 bases removed from V and 1 base from J, the gap between germline ends came to 9 bases. Germline V gives CDR1 MGHDK, CDR2 SYGVNS. CDR3 residues: CASSERRGNYGYTF. CDR3 coding DNA: TGTGCCAGCAGTGAGAGACGGGGTAACTATGGCTACACCTTC.

In this sample, this clonotype turned up once. The rearrangement joins TRBV29-1 to TRBJ1-2; no firm D call. The length of the CDR3 is 13 residues. V was shortened by 0 bases and J by 0 bases, with 5 bases between the two germline ends. The V gene's germline CDR1 is SQVTM and CDR2 ANQGSEA. Here the CDR3 reads CSVEDRPNYGYTF. The CDR3 DNA follows: TGCAGCGTTGAAGATCGACCTAACTATGGCTACACCTTC.

This clonotype was detected once. This rearrangement joins TRBV28 to TRBJ1-5, with unresolved D. The V end was cut by 2 bases, the J end by 7 bases, with 18 bases between. Germline V gene data show CDR1 as MDHEN and CDR2 as SYDVKM. This CDR3 contains 16 residues. CDR3 in DNA: TGTGCCAGCAGTTTAGAAACGGGCCGGCGGGGACAGCCCCAGCATTTT. This translates into CASSLETGRRGQPQHF.

The chain employs TRBV3-1 and TRBJ2-7, with D possibly TRBD2 on 6 matching bases. Trimming removed 1 base from V and 6 bases from J, with 16 bases in between. The CDR3 length is 15 residues. Germline CDR1 and CDR2: LGHDT and YNNKEL (reference sequence). The CDR3 loop reads CASSQAPGVRVEQYF. CDR3 in DNA: TGTGCCAGCAGCCAAGCCCCGGGAGTAAGGGTCGAGCAGTACTTC.

The chain uses TRBV7-2 and TRBJ2-5, with 8 bases that match TRBD1. The CDR3 is 13 residues long. Per germline, CDR1 SGHTA and CDR2 FQGNSA. V gave up 9 bases and J gave up 1 base; unmatched junction bases: 4. CDR3 sequence reads: CASQGAFQETQYF. Written as DNA, the CDR3 is TGTGCCAGTCAGGGGGCGTTCCAAGAGACCCAGTACTTC.

The V gene is TRBV20-1, the J gene TRBJ2-7; 7 nucleotides match TRBD1. CDR3 length: 18 amino acids. J gave up 2 bases and V 5 bases, and 21 bases lay outside the gene matches. The germline gives CDR1 DFQATT, CDR2 SNEGSKA (reference sequence). As DNA, the CDR3 is TGCAGTGCTGGGGCCCGACTGGACAGGAACGAACAAACCTACGAGCAGTACGTC. Its translation is CSAGARLDRNEQTYEQYV.

This clonotype appeared a single time. The rearrangement uses TRBV30 and TRBJ2-1, with unresolved D. Germline values: CDR1 GTSNPN, CDR2 SVGIG (reference sequence). The CDR3 runs to 12 residues. V was clipped by 1 base and J by 6 bases, with 7 bases between them. The CDR3 DNA sequence: TGTGCCTGGAGTGAGGTCAGCAATGAGCAGTTCTTC. It yields the protein CAWSEVSNEQFF. The full variable domain, its missing parts supplied by reference TRBV30 and TRBJ2-1, is SQTIHQWPATLVQPVGSPLSLECTVEGTSNPNLYWYRQAAGRGLQLLFYSVGIGQISSEVPQNLSASRPQDRQFILSSKKLLLSDSGFYLCAWSEVSNEQFFGPGTRLTVL.

The chain has TRBV7-9 and TRBJ2-7; 7 bases fit TRBD1. Per germline, CDR1 SEHNR and CDR2 FQNEAQ (reference sequence). There are 14 residues in the CDR3. V shed 6 bases, J shed 3 bases, and the junction held 8 bases outside the gene matches. CDR3 nucleotide sequence: TGTGCCAGCAGTTCCCCTCGGGACAGCTACGAGCAGTACGTC. Translated: CASSSPRDSYEQYV.

The rearrangement links TRBV6-1 to TRBJ2-1; TRBD2 aligns across 11 bases. CDR3 size: 16 residues. J lost 6 bases, V lost 6 bases, and 10 bases had no gene match. Germline-derived CDR1 and CDR2 are MNHNS and SASEGT. The CDR3 DNA follows: TGTGCCAGCAGCTTTAATGTAGCGGGAGGGATCAATGAGCAGTTCTTC. It encodes CASSFNVAGGINEQFF.

The CDR3 DNA is TGTGCCAGCAGTAAAATCGATTTGGGTGAAAAACTGTTTTTT. Translated: CASSKIDLGEKLFF. The chain couples TRBV12-3 or TRBV12-4 to TRBJ1-4; no clear D. The CDR3 spans 14 residues. The V end was cut by 5 bases, the J end by 7 bases, with 14 bases between.

The chain couples TRBV5-1 to TRBJ2-7; TRBD2 matches at 7 bases. The CDR3 runs to 14 residues. CDR1 and CDR2 (germline): SGHRS, YFSETQ. V was pared by 4 bases and J by 2 bases, with 6 bases of the junction left unmatched. In nucleotides, the CDR3 is TGCGCCAGCAGCGAGAAGCGGGGAACCTACGAGCAGTACTTC. It yields the protein CASSEKRGTYEQYF.

The rearrangement links TRBV29-1 to TRBJ1-2; TRBD1 might be the D (5 bases). Germline CDR1 SQVTM, CDR2 ANQGSEA. CDR3 length: 14 residues. Trimming left V 4 bases short and J 2 bases short, with 14 bases between. CDR3 nucleotide sequence: TGCAGCGTTGGTAATCGGGGGAGGAACTATGGCTACACCTTC. It yields the protein CSVGNRGRNYGYTF.

This chain links TRBV12-3 or TRBV12-4 with TRBJ2-1, with no clear D. The CDR3 sequence is 18 residues long. Trimming cost V 5 bases and J 8 bases, with 28 bases left between them. CDR3: CASSRGLVYARGLDEQFF. The CDR3 DNA is TGTGCCAGCAGTCGCGGCCTGGTTTACGCCCGAGGTTTAGATGAGCAGTTCTTC.

V is TRBV29-1 and J is TRBJ1-2; tentatively, D is TRBD1 (5 bases). The CDR3 spans 13 residues. With 4 bases removed from V and 3 bases from J, the gap between germline ends came to 12 bases. In germline, CDR1 is SQVTM, CDR2 ANQGSEA. For the CDR3, the DNA is TGCAGCGTTGGGCAGGGACTGGACTATGGCTACACCTTC. Translated, it gives CSVGQGLDYGYTF. The complete variable domain, with remaining parts taken from reference TRBV29-1 and TRBJ1-2, reads SAVISQKPSRDICQRGTSLTIQCQVDSQVTMMFWYRQQPGQSLTLIATANQGSEATYESGFVIDKFPISRPNLTFSTLTVSNMSPEDSSIYLCSVGQGLDYGYTFGSGTRLTVV.

The chain couples TRBV20-1 to TRBJ2-5; TRBD2 might be the D (7 bases). The CDR3 runs to 15 residues. V lost 1 base, J lost 5 bases, and 17 bases lay in between. Germline CDR1 and CDR2: DFQATT and SNEGSKA (reference sequence). This CDR3 reads CSARVGGADSETQYF. DNA for the CDR3: TGCAGTGCTAGAGTTGGGGGGGCCGATTCGGAGACCCAGTACTTC.

This sequence joins TRBV28 and TRBJ2-7; TRBD1 aligns across 9 bases. The J segment lost 1 base and the V segment lost 6 bases, leaving 7 bases of the junction unmatched. The germline gives CDR1 MDHEN, CDR2 SYDVKM. The CDR3 runs to 15 residues. The CDR3 reads CASSPFGTGSYEQYF. As DNA, the CDR3 is TGTGCCAGCAGCCCTTTCGGGACAGGGTCCTACGAGCAGTACTTC.

V gene TRBV28 combines with J gene TRBJ2-7, with D maybe TRBD1 (6 bases). The V end lost 3 bases, the J end lost 4 bases, and 13 bases lay between the germline ends. Germline-derived CDR1 and CDR2 are MDHEN and SYDVKM. The CDR3 runs to 14 residues. CDR3 residues: CASSLNRVGYEQYF. In nucleotides, the CDR3 is TGTGCCAGCAGTTTGAACAGGGTGGGGTACGAGCAGTACTTC.

J is TRBJ2-7 and V is TRBV20-1, with unresolved D. The V gene lost 0 bases and the J gene lost 0 bases, with 9 bases spanning the gap. The CDR3 has 14 amino acids. Germline V gives CDR1 DFQATT, CDR2 SNEGSKA (reference sequence). The CDR3 sequence: CSARDRRSSYEQYF. The CDR3 DNA reads as TGCAGTGCTAGAGACCGGCGGAGCTCCTACGAGCAGTACTTC.